The clone carrying this TCR beta chain has a single count. The target antigen is unknown. This entry is derived from a study of CD8+ T cells in alopecia areata. Study context: Among treated patients, oral tofacitinib was administered at 5 to 10 mg twice daily. Tofacitinib therapy lasting 6 to 18 months was followed by 6 months off drug. Study-level findings and limits: It was lesional scalp, especially alopecia totalis/universalis, that showed higher clonality than normal scalp.

RNA extraction was followed by reverse transcription into cDNA, which acted as the sequencing template. The assay was immunoSEQ multiplex PCR, and TCRdb's table has in-frame clones only and misses some. This sample yields 150,000 to 200,000 clones, of which about 66% are seen a single time; approximately 10% belongs to the top ten. V lost 4 bases to trimming and J lost 1 base; unmatched junction nucleotides: 8. The CDR3 runs to 16 residues. Germline lookup yields CDR1 SGDLS and CDR2 YYNGEE. A FACSAria was used to sort CD4+ and CD8+ T cells. These cells came from PBMCs. This sequence originates from a human donor with alopecia areata. This specimen was CD8+ T cells sorted from blood, taken at week 0. The chain employs TRBV9 and TRBJ1-2; 9 bases align to TRBD1. The CDR3 is CASSQGGQGFNYGYTF. The DNA for the CDR3 is TGTGCCAGCAGCCAAGGAGGACAGGGGTTTAACTATGGCTACACCTTC.